The sequence of this T cell receptor (beta chain) was determined in a study of cytomegalovirus exposure and HLA in healthy donors. Use of 60 Vbeta and 13 Jbeta primers characterized the PCR. Data came from immunoSEQ multiplex PCR; TCRdb stores just in-frame clones and leaves some out. Altogether roughly 160,000 clones are present, around 77% being singletons, with the ten largest covering approximately 3.7%. Losses at the gene ends were 1 base for V and 7 bases for J; bases not matched to a gene: 8. The CDR3 length is 17 residues. Germline CDR1 and CDR2: MGHRA and YSYEKL. This chain connects TRBV4-1 to TRBJ2-3; TRBD2 agrees at 13 bases. The sample was PBMCs. The TCR comes from a man under 40 in good health and CMV-seropositive. Here the CDR3 DNA reads TGCGCCAGCAGCCAAGGTCCCACTAGCGGGGGGGCGAATACGCAGTATTTT. Amino acid sequence: CASSQGPTSGGANTQYF.